The 20 T cell receptor beta chains in this list originate from one sample, sequenced in a study of shared clonotypes between healthy human individuals. The protocol was immunoSEQ multiplex PCR, while the TCRdb copy is restricted to in-frame clones and leaves out a portion. Of some 1,600,000 clones listed, 95% to 99% are singletons. Sequenced input: naive CD4+ T cells sorted from blood. Subset noted: CD45RA+ positively selected. The receptors here all came from a man aged 25 to 45 in good health.

The chain has TRBV21-1 and TRBJ2-1. TRBV21-1 is flagged as a pseudogene. The CDR3 spans 14 residues. The CDR3 DNA reads as TGTGCCAGCAGCAAAACGGGGCTGTACAATGAGCAGTTCTTC. This sequence encodes CASSKTGLYNEQFF.

The chain couples TRBV7-2 to TRBJ2-1, with a weak D call TRBD1 (6 bases). CDR3 length equals 14 residues. The V end lost 5 bases, the J end lost 4 bases, and 12 bases lay between the germline ends. Germline V lookup: CDR1 SGHTA, CDR2 FQGNSA. The CDR3 reads CASSAQGWYNEQFF. Here the CDR3 DNA reads TGTGCCAGCAGCGCTCAGGGGTGGTACAATGAGCAGTTCTTC.

This chain links TRBV10-1 with TRBJ2-7; 9 nucleotides line up with TRBD1. Germline V CDR1 and CDR2: WNHNN, SYGVQD (reference sequence). The CDR3 has 13 amino acids. After removal of 8 bases from V and 5 bases from J, the junction contained 7 bases not matched to a gene. Here the CDR3 reads CASARDRVDEQYF. The CDR3 DNA reads TGCGCCAGCGCCCGGGACAGGGTTGACGAGCAGTACTTC.

The chain couples TRBV4-1 to TRBJ2-7; TRBD2 agrees at 8 bases. This CDR3 is built from 19 residues. Germline CDR1 is MGHRA and CDR2 is YSYEKL. V dropped 4 bases and J dropped 5; count of bases not matched to a gene: 22. This CDR3 reads CASSRSPHIGGGRYHEQYF. In nucleotides, the CDR3 is TGCGCCAGCAGCCGAAGTCCCCATATCGGGGGGGGCCGTTATCACGAGCAGTACTTC.

The chain employs TRBV5-4 and TRBJ2-7, with a weak D call TRBD1 (5 bases). Germline CDR1 SGHNT, CDR2 YYREEE (reference sequence). This CDR3 is 14 amino acids long. V lost 4 bases to trimming and J lost 1 base, with 12 bases between them. DNA for the CDR3: TGTGCCAGCAGCCCAGCAGGGTATTCCTACGAGCAGTACTTC. This translates into CASSPAGYSYEQYF.

As for this clone: Within the sample, other DNA sequences also encode this same CDR3. The chain is built from TRBV18 and TRBJ2-5; D is unresolved. With 4 bases removed from V and 0 bases from J, the gap between germline ends came to 6 bases. Germline CDR1 KGHSH, CDR2 LQKENI. The CDR3 totals 13 residues. In nucleotides, the CDR3 is TGTGCCAGCTCACAAGGAAACCAAGAGACCCAGTACTTC. Translated: CASSQGNQETQYF.

The rearrangement uses TRBV7-9 and TRBJ1-2, with 8 bases that match TRBD1. V shed 5 bases, J shed 3 bases, and the junction held 11 bases outside the gene matches. Germline CDR1 is SEHNR and CDR2 is FQNEAQ (reference sequence). The CDR3 totals 16 residues. CDR3 residues: CASSLDRQGRYYGYTF. CDR3 nucleotides: TGTGCCAGCAGCCTGGACCGACAGGGGCGATACTATGGCTACACCTTC. Filled out from reference TRBV7-9 and TRBJ1-2, the complete variable domain reads DTGVSQNPRHKITKRGQNVTFRCDPISEHNRLYWYRQTLGQGPEFLTYFQNEAQLEKSRLLSDRFSAERPKGSFSTLEIQRTEQGDSAMYLCASSLDRQGRYYGYTFGSGTRLTVV.

The chain links TRBV25-1 to TRBJ1-1; D unresolved. Trimming pared 7 bases from V and 5 bases from J, leaving 14 bases between. Per germline, CDR1 MGHDK and CDR2 SYGVNS. The CDR3 consists of 13 residues. The CDR3 DNA reads TGTGCCAGCACCCCACATGGCGGGACTGAAGCTTTCTTT. Translating it yields CASTPHGGTEAFF.

Points on this clone: Within the sample, other DNA sequences also encode this same CDR3. V usage is TRBV28 and J usage is TRBJ2-7; 12 bases line up with TRBD2. V was pared by 6 bases and J by 5 bases, with 2 bases of the junction left unmatched. Germline-derived CDR1 and CDR2 are MDHEN and SYDVKM. This CDR3 spans 13 amino acids. Written as DNA, the CDR3 is TGTGCCAGCAGCTGGACTAGCGGGAACGAGCAGTACTTC. Translation gives CASSWTSGNEQYF.

The chain employs TRBV19 and TRBJ1-5; D might be TRBD1 (5 bases). The CDR3 loop spans 15 amino acids. CDR1 is LNHDA and CDR2 is SQIVND in the germline V gene (reference sequence). Trimming shortened V by 9 bases and J by 2 bases, and 17 bases separated the two germline ends. The CDR3 DNA reads TGTGCCAGCAATAGGTGGGGGGGAGGCAATCAGCCCCAGCATTTT. It encodes CASNRWGGGNQPQHF.

This chain joins TRBV5-1 and TRBJ2-3; a possible D gene is TRBD2 (6 bases). The V end lost 7 bases, the J end lost 4 bases, and 13 bases lay between the germline ends. Germline CDR1 SGHRS, CDR2 YFSETQ. The CDR3 extends over 13 amino acids. The CDR3 bases are TGCGCCAGCTTCCCAACGGGGGCAGATACGCAGTATTTT. Translation gives CASFPTGADTQYF.

The rearrangement joins TRBV5-1 to TRBJ2-3; 14 positions agree with TRBD2. Germline V gives CDR1 SGHRS, CDR2 YFSETQ. Trimming removed 2 bases from V and 5 bases from J; junction bases left unmatched: 7. This CDR3 has 17 residues. In DNA, the CDR3 is TGCGCCAGCAGCTTAGGGACTAGCGGGAGACTGGTAGATACGCAGTATTTT. Protein sequence: CASSLGTSGRLVDTQYF.

The chain joins TRBV7-2 to TRBJ2-3; D gene uncertain. The length of the CDR3 is 15 residues. Germline V lookup: CDR1 SGHTA, CDR2 FQGNSA. V was trimmed by 3 bases and J by 6 bases, leaving 16 bases between them. Here the CDR3 reads CASSLWTAPPDTQYF. CDR3 coding DNA: TGTGCCAGCAGCTTGTGGACCGCCCCCCCCGATACGCAGTATTTT.

The genes are TRBV19 and TRBJ2-7, with D unresolved. CDR3 length: 13 residues. The V gene's germline CDR1 is LNHDA and CDR2 SQIVND (reference sequence). Trimming removed 3 bases at V and 4 bases at J, with 10 bases between. The CDR3 bases are TGTGCCAGTAGTATCCAGGAGCCATACGAGCAGTACTTC. Residues: CASSIQEPYEQYF.

The chain is built from TRBV30 and TRBJ1-5; D unresolved. Germline V CDR1 and CDR2: GTSNPN, SVGIG (reference sequence). V gave up 2 bases and J gave up 7 bases, with 24 bases separating them. The CDR3 has 17 residues. The CDR3 loop reads CAWSFSGPPAGIQPQHF. The CDR3 bases are TGTGCCTGGAGTTTTTCCGGGCCCCCGGCGGGAATCCAGCCCCAGCATTTT.

The gene calls are TRBV9 and TRBJ2-6; no reliable D call. V was cut by 3 bases and J by 3 bases, with 10 bases left in between. This CDR3 is built from 15 residues. Germline V gene data show CDR1 as SGDLS and CDR2 as YYNGEE. CDR3 DNA: TGTGCCAGCAGCGCCCCCCCGGTTGGGGCCAACGTCCTGACTTTC. Residues: CASSAPPVGANVLTF.

The chain combines TRBV19 with TRBJ2-7; the D call may be TRBD1 or TRBD2 (5 bases each). The CDR3 runs to 16 residues. The V gene's germline CDR1 is LNHDA and CDR2 SQIVND (reference sequence). Trimming removed 6 bases from V and 3 bases from J, with 21 bases in between. The CDR3 bases are TGTGCCAGTAGCCCGTCCCGGGACCTCGGGCTCTACGAGCAGTACTTC. Amino acid sequence: CASSPSRDLGLYEQYF.

V gene TRBV28 combines with J gene TRBJ1-1; D unclear. CDR1 and CDR2 (germline): MDHEN, SYDVKM. The CDR3 runs 14 residues. Trimming removed 3 bases from V and 1 base from J, with 9 bases in between. CDR3 sequence reads: CASSFSDGNTEAFF. The DNA of the CDR3 is TGTGCCAGCAGTTTTTCCGACGGGAACACTGAAGCTTTCTTT.

The chain combines TRBV2 with TRBJ2-7; D is undetermined. Germline CDR1 is SNHLY and CDR2 is FYNNEI. Between the trimmed V and J ends, which lost 1 base and 6 bases, there was a span of 16 bases. The CDR3 totals 15 residues. CDR3 region: CASSEVDPRTSEQYF. DNA of the CDR3: TGTGCCAGCAGTGAAGTGGACCCCCGGACCTCCGAGCAGTACTTC.

This rearrangement joins TRBV18 to TRBJ2-7, with D possibly TRBD1 on 6 matching bases. Germline V gives CDR1 KGHSH, CDR2 LQKENI. This CDR3 is built from 15 residues. V was pared by 4 bases and J by 0 bases, with 13 bases between. CDR3: CASSLRQANSYEQYF. Written as DNA, the CDR3 is TGTGCCAGCTCACTTCGACAGGCGAACTCCTACGAGCAGTACTTC.